Below are 20 T cell receptor beta chains sequenced from a single sample in a study of cytomegalovirus exposure and HLA in healthy donors. This PCR relied on a set of 60 Vbeta primers and 13 Jbeta primers. The table came from immunoSEQ multiplex PCR; TCRdb's copy has only in-frame clones and leaves some out. The sample contains 110,000 to 150,000 clones, about three quarters of which appear only once. The sample comprised PBMCs. These receptors were collected from a woman aged 25 to 39 in good health and CMV-seronegative.

This chain joins TRBV6-4 and TRBJ2-1, with 7 positions matching TRBD2. CDR3 size: 15 residues. With V trimmed by 4 bases and J by 0 bases, 3 bases remained unmatched. Germline CDR1 reads MRHNA; CDR2 reads SNTAGT. Here the CDR3 reads CASSAGTNSYNEQFF. DNA of the CDR3: TGTGCCAGCAGTGCCGGGACTAACTCCTACAATGAGCAGTTCTTC.

The chain uses TRBV6-5 and TRBJ1-2; 7 bases fit TRBD1. V gave up 0 bases and J gave up 2 bases; unmatched junction bases: 0. The length of the CDR3 is 14 residues. CDR1 MNHEY and CDR2 SVGAGI come from the germline V gene. CDR3 amino acids: CASSYSGQNYGYTF. The CDR3 DNA reads as TGTGCCAGCAGTTACTCGGGACAGAACTATGGCTACACCTTC.

The rearrangement uses TRBV6-5 and TRBJ1-4, with a weak D call TRBD1 (5 bases). Per the germline V gene, CDR1 is MNHEY and CDR2 is SVGAGI. The V end was cut by 5 bases, the J end by 8 bases, with 12 bases between. This CDR3 is built from 13 residues. CDR3 coding DNA: TGTGCCAGCAGTGAGTGGGAGGGGGAAAAACTGTTTTTT. Translation: CASSEWEGEKLFF.

This rearrangement joins TRBV7-6 to TRBJ2-7; 9 bases agree with TRBD1. CDR3 size: 17 residues. Germline assignment: CDR1 SGHVS and CDR2 FNYEAQ. V trimming: 1 base; J trimming: 1 base; junction bases outside the gene matches: 8. CDR3 in DNA: TGTGCCAGCAGCTTAGATTTTACACAGGGGGCATCCTACGAGCAGTACTTC. It translates to CASSLDFTQGASYEQYF.

The J gene is TRBJ2-2, the V gene TRBV10-1; TRBD2 aligns across 8 bases. The junction had 8 bases not matched to a gene; V was cut back by 10 bases and J by 1 base. Germline V gene sequence: CDR1 WNHNN, CDR2 SYGVQD (reference sequence). CDR3 size: 15 residues. Here the CDR3 reads CATSAGGLNTGELFF. DNA of the CDR3: TGCGCCACCTCGGCGGGAGGATTGAACACCGGGGAGCTGTTTTTT.

The V and J genes are TRBV27 and TRBJ2-1; the D gene is possibly TRBD1 (5 bases). Looked up from germline, CDR1 is MNHEY and CDR2 is SMNVEV (reference sequence). The CDR3 sequence is 13 residues long. Deletions cut 5 bases from V and 4 bases from J, with 9 bases between. In nucleotides, the CDR3 is TGTGCCAGCAGTCTCCAGGGATACAATGAGCAGTTCTTC. It translates to CASSLQGYNEQFF.

This sequence joins TRBV19 and TRBJ2-1; TRBD2 matches 13 bases. V dropped 6 bases and J dropped 12; count of bases not matched to a gene: 11. Germline CDR1 LNHDA, CDR2 SQIVND (reference sequence). CDR3 length: 15 residues. The chain's CDR3 is CASRQGLAGVHRQFF. The CDR3 DNA reads as TGTGCCAGTAGACAAGGACTAGCGGGGGTCCATCGGCAGTTCTTC.

The V gene is TRBV11-2, the J gene TRBJ2-5; D not certain. CDR1 SGHAT and CDR2 FQNNGV come from the germline V gene. Trimming pared 2 bases from V and 1 base from J, leaving 8 bases between. This CDR3 contains 14 residues. CDR3 amino acids: CASSLTARQETQYF. The CDR3 nucleotides read TGTGCCAGCAGCTTAACAGCCCGCCAAGAGACCCAGTACTTC. Looking up the rest from reference TRBV11-2 and TRBJ2-5 gives the full variable domain: EAGVAQSPRYKIIEKRQSVAFWCNPISGHATLYWYQQILGQGPKLLIQFQNNGVVDDSQLPKDRFSAERLKGVDSTLKIQPAKLEDSAVYLCASSLTARQETQYFGPGTRLLVL.

The chain has TRBV11-2 and TRBJ1-3; perhaps TRBD1 as D (5 bases). The CDR3 is 14 residues long. Germline CDR1 reads SGHAT; CDR2 reads FQNNGV. With 6 bases removed from V and 7 bases from J, the gap between germline ends came to 16 bases. The CDR3 DNA follows: TGTGCCAGCAGGCCAGGGACTTCGGGCAACACCATATATTTT. Its translation: CASRPGTSGNTIYF.

The gene calls are TRBV6-4 and TRBJ2-3, with 7 bases that match TRBD2. The germline V gene encodes CDR1 MRHNA and CDR2 SNTAGT. The trim removed 3 bases at V and 5 bases at J, leaving 5 bases unmatched. The CDR3 totals 14 residues. The CDR3 loop is CASSEGGDGDTQYF. The CDR3 region has the DNA TGTGCCAGCAGTGAGGGGGGGGACGGAGATACGCAGTATTTT.

This clone was counted a single time. The gene calls are TRBV2 and TRBJ1-4; TRBD1 agrees at 8 bases. In germline, CDR1 is SNHLY, CDR2 FYNNEI. The V and J ends lost 6 bases and 0 bases, in that order; junction bases with no gene match: 3. The CDR3 is 15 residues long. The CDR3 DNA reads as TGTGCCAGCAGGTCACAGGGGGCAACTAATGAAAAACTGTTTTTT. This encodes CASRSQGATNEKLFF.

V usage is TRBV7-9 and J usage is TRBJ2-3; maybe TRBD2 (6 bases). V was shortened by 1 base and J by 0 bases, with 11 bases between the two germline ends. This CDR3 has 16 residues. Germline V gene sequence: CDR1 SEHNR, CDR2 FQNEAQ (reference sequence). The CDR3 protein is CASSLGASESTDTQYF. Written as DNA, the CDR3 is TGTGCCAGCAGCTTAGGAGCTAGCGAGAGCACAGATACGCAGTATTTT. The full variable domain, with the rest looked up from reference TRBV7-9 and TRBJ2-3, is DTGVSQNPRHKITKRGQNVTFRCDPISEHNRLYWYRQTLGQGPEFLTYFQNEAQLEKSRLLSDRFSAERPKGSFSTLEIQRTEQGDSAMYLCASSLGASESTDTQYFGPGTRLTVL.

This clone was counted only a few times. The V gene is TRBV14, the J gene TRBJ2-1, with a possible D match to TRBD2 (6 bases). The CDR3 has 11 residues. Germline lookup yields CDR1 SGHDN and CDR2 FVKESK. V was trimmed by 6 bases and J by 9 bases, leaving 9 bases between them. CDR3 sequence: CASSRRGEQFF. Written as DNA, the CDR3 is TGTGCCAGCAGTCGGAGGGGTGAGCAGTTCTTC.

The CDR3 DNA reads as TGTGCCAGCACCCCAGGGACAGTAGCTGAAAAACTGTTTTTT. It encodes CASTPGTVAEKLFF. J is TRBJ1-4 and V is TRBV6-6; 7 nucleotides match TRBD1. This CDR3 is 14 amino acids long. From germline, CDR1 is MNHNY and CDR2 SVGAGI (reference sequence). Trimming removed 7 bases from V and 7 bases from J; junction bases left unmatched: 9.

This clone was observed a handful of times. This chain connects TRBV7-9 to TRBJ2-3, with 10 nucleotides matching TRBD2. Looked up from germline, CDR1 is SEHNR and CDR2 is FQNEAQ (reference sequence). The ends lost 8 bases at V and 1 base at J; junction bases unmatched: 6. CDR3 size: 15 residues. The CDR3 DNA is TGTGCCAGCCGTCCTAGCGGGGGCCGCACAGATACGCAGTATTTT. Residues: CASRPSGGRTDTQYF.

The genes are TRBV6-6 and TRBJ1-5; D is ambiguous. Trimming cost V 0 bases and J 7 bases, with 7 bases left between them. The CDR3 runs to 13 residues. Looked up from germline, CDR1 is MNHNY and CDR2 is SVGAGI (reference sequence). The CDR3 spells CASSYSSEQPQHF. CDR3 DNA: TGTGCCAGCAGTTACTCGAGCGAACAGCCCCAGCATTTT.

This chain joins TRBV4-2 and TRBJ2-7; TRBD1 is a possible D gene (6 bases). This CDR3 has 13 amino acids. In germline, CDR1 is LGHNA, CDR2 YNFKEQ. Trimming stripped 11 bases from V and 0 bases from J, with 14 bases between. CDR3 in amino acids: CAGPADSSYEQYF. As DNA, the CDR3 is TGTGCCGGGCCTGCGGACAGCTCCTACGAGCAGTACTTC.

This clone was observed once. The rearrangement links TRBV5-1 to TRBJ1-6; 9 positions match TRBD1. Germline V gene data show CDR1 as SGHRS and CDR2 as YFSETQ. This CDR3 contains 15 residues. Trimming took 2 bases from V and 5 from J; bases not matched to a gene: 2. The CDR3, as DNA: TGCGCCAGCAGCTTACAGGGGGCGGATAATTCACCCCTCCACTTT. This codes for CASSLQGADNSPLHF.

Points on this clone: One end of the junction is discordant with germline, which a read error may explain. The chain carries TRBV7-9 and TRBJ2-3; the D is unclear. Germline V gives CDR1 SEHNR, CDR2 FQNEAQ (reference sequence). The CDR3 is 16 residues long. The CDR3 spells CSSSLGSTAGSDTQYF. The CDR3 DNA sequence: TGTTCCAGCAGCTTAGGTTCTACAGCTGGGTCAGATACGCAGTATTTT. Full variable domain (missing parts from reference TRBV7-9 and TRBJ2-3): DTGVSQNPRHKITKRGQNVTFRCDPISEHNRLYWYRQTLGQGPEFLTYFQNEAQLEKSRLLSDRFSAERPKGSFSTLEIQRTEQGDSAMYLCSSSLGSTAGSDTQYFGPGTRLTVL.

The chain is built from TRBV5-4 and TRBJ2-2; no definite D call. The CDR3 has 14 residues. V was trimmed by 0 bases and J by 6 bases, leaving 9 bases between them. Germline values: CDR1 SGHNT, CDR2 YYREEE (reference sequence). This CDR3 reads CASSLVSVPGELFF. DNA for the CDR3: TGTGCCAGCAGCTTGGTGTCGGTGCCCGGGGAGCTGTTTTTT.